One and the same sample provided the 8 T cell receptor beta chains below, sequenced in a study of cytomegalovirus exposure and HLA in healthy donors. The PCR used 60 Vbeta and 13 Jbeta primers. The assay was immunoSEQ multiplex PCR, and TCRdb's table has in-frame clones only and misses some. This sample has about 170,000 clones; roughly 80% occur once, and the top ten carry about 2.9%. The specimen sequenced was PBMCs. Receptor source: a female donor in good health and CMV-seronegative.

The chain recombines TRBV6-6 with TRBJ2-7; a weak D match, TRBD1 (6 bases). This CDR3 spans 14 amino acids. Germline CDR1 is MNHNY and CDR2 is SVGAGI (reference sequence). Trimming stripped 5 bases from V and 6 bases from J, with 17 bases between. CDR3 bases: TGTGCCAGCAGTAATCAGGGGATGTCGGCCGAGCAGTACTTC. Translating gives CASSNQGMSAEQYF.

The chain carries TRBV11-3 and TRBJ2-2, with TRBD1 matching over 9 bases. J was trimmed by 6 bases and V by 4 bases; bases with no gene match: 3. Germline V CDR1 and CDR2: SGHNT, YENEEA. The CDR3 has 14 residues. CDR3 region: CASSSTGGPGELFF. DNA of the CDR3: TGTGCCAGCAGCTCCACAGGGGGCCCCGGGGAGCTGTTTTTT.

CDR3 region: CASSLVSGDTQYF. CDR3 nucleotide sequence: TGTGCCAGCAGCTTAGTGTCAGGAGATACGCAGTATTTT. The chain is built from TRBV7-2 and TRBJ2-3; D gene unclear. The CDR3 contains 13 residues. The germline V and J ends were trimmed by 1 base and 5 bases, with 7 bases remaining between them. CDR1 is SGHTA, CDR2 FQGNSA, per germline.

J is TRBJ2-7 and V is TRBV19; TRBD2 aligns across 9 bases. V was pared by 5 bases and J by 1 base, with 12 bases of the junction left unmatched. CDR3 length: 17 residues. The germline V gene has CDR1 LNHDA and CDR2 SQIVND (reference sequence). The DNA of the CDR3 is TGTGCCAGTAGTCCCGGAGGTAGCGGGAGATTTTCCTACGAGCAGTACTTC. Amino acids: CASSPGGSGRFSYEQYF.

This clone was detected only once. V and J are TRBV19 and TRBJ1-5; D may be TRBD1 (6 bases). Germline CDR1 and CDR2: LNHDA and SQIVND (reference sequence). Trimming shortened V by 9 bases and J by 1 base, and 13 bases separated the two germline ends. The CDR3 loop spans 14 amino acids. In DNA, the CDR3 is TGTGCCAGCAGAAAACAGGGAAGCAATCAGCCCCAGCATTTT. This sequence encodes CASRKQGSNQPQHF.

There are a few counts of this clone. The rearrangement joins TRBV29-1 to TRBJ2-1, with TRBD2 matching over 11 bases. The CDR3 is 14 amino acids. V lost 3 bases, J lost 6 bases, and 4 bases stayed unmatched. Germline V gives CDR1 SQVTM, CDR2 ANQGSEA. Here the CDR3 reads CSVDGSGGGNEQFF. The CDR3 bases are TGCAGCGTTGACGGTAGCGGGGGGGGCAATGAGCAGTTCTTC.

This chain links TRBV11-2 with TRBJ2-1, with 11 positions matching TRBD2. The CDR3 extends over 14 amino acids. The V gene end was trimmed by 6 bases and the J gene end by 5 bases; junction bases not matched to a gene: 3. Germline V gene lookup returns CDR1 SGHAT and CDR2 FQNNGV. DNA of the CDR3: TGTGCCAGCAGGGGACTAGCGGAGAACAATGAGCAGTTCTTC. This sequence encodes CASRGLAENNEQFF.

The DNA for the CDR3 is TGCGCCAGCAGCACGGTGGGGGGAAACCAAGAGACCCAGTACTTC. Its protein product is CASSTVGGNQETQYF. V gene TRBV4-1 combines with J gene TRBJ2-5, with D maybe TRBD2 (6 bases). The germline CDR1 and CDR2 sequences are MGHRA and YSYEKL. The CDR3 contains 15 residues. Between the trimmed V and J ends, which lost 5 bases and 0 bases, there was a span of 13 bases.